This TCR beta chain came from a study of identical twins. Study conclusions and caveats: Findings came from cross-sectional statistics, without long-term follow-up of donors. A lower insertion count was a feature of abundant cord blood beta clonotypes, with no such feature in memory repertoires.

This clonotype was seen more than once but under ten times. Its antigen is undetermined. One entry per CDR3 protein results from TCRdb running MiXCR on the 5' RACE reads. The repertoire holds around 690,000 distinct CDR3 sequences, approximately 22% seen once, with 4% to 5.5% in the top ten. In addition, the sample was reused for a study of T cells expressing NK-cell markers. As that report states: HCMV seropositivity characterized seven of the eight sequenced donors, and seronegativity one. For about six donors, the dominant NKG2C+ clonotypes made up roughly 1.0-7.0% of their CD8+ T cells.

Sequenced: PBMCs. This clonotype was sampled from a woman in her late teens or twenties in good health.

The CDR3 loop is CASSLLGPGGPTGELFF. The DNA of the CDR3 is TGTGCCAGCAGCCTTCTCGGACCGGGAGGTCCCACCGGGGAGCTGTTTTTT. This chain connects TRBV27 to TRBJ2-2, with TRBD2 identical over 7 bases. The CDR3 has 17 amino acids. V dropped 6 bases and J dropped 4; count of bases not matched to a gene: 14. Looked up from germline, CDR1 is MNHEY and CDR2 is SMNVEV (reference sequence).